This T cell receptor beta chain was sequenced during a study of STAT5B mutations in CD4+ large granular lymphocyte leukemia. As concerns this clone: Its antigen is not known.

General study findings and limits: No patients shared main leukemic clonotypes, though around 24% appeared at low frequency elsewhere. Patient CD4-sorted repertoires looked more clonal than healthy CD4+ repertoires, even without putative leukemic clones.

The table came from immunoSEQ multiplex PCR; TCRdb's copy has only in-frame clones and leaves some out. The sample records roughly 48,000 clones, approximately 70% being singletons. Source material: CD4+ T cells from blood buffy coats. The source of this sequence is a human donor in good health.

CDR3 sequence: CASSQKGGISGLLNTEAFF. The CDR3 nucleotides are TGTGCCAGCAGTCAAAAGGGGGGAATCTCGGGCCTGCTGAACACTGAAGCTTTCTTT. V is TRBV14 and J is TRBJ1-1, with a possible D match to TRBD1 (6 bases). V was trimmed by 6 bases and J by 0 bases, leaving 26 bases between them. CDR1 and CDR2 (germline): SGHDN, FVKESK. The CDR3 sequence is 19 residues long.